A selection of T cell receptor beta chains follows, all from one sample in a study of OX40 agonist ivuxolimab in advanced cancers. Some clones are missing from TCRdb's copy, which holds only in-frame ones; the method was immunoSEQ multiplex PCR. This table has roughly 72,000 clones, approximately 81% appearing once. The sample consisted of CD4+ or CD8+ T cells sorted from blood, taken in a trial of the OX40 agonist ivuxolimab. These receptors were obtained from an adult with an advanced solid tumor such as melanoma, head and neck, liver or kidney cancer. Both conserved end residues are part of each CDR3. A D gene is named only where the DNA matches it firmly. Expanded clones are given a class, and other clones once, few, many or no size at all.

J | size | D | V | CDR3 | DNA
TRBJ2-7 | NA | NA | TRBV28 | CASSSLGRVSYEQYF | TGTGCCAGCAGTAGCTTAGGGCGGGTCTCCTACGAGCAGTACTTC
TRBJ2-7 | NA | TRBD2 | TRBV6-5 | CASSYSGASGRYEQYF | TGTGCCAGCAGTTACTCCGGGGCTAGCGGGAGGTACGAGCAGTACTTC
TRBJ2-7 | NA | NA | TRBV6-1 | CASSEVRGTEQYF | TGTGCCAGCAGTGAAGTTCGGGGGACCGAGCAGTACTTC
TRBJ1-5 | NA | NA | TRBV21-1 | CASSKSRTGGYQPQHF | TGTGCCAGCAGCAAATCACGGACAGGGGGATATCAGCCCCAGCATTTT
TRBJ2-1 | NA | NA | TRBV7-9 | CASSLDSYNEQFF | TGTGCCAGCAGCCTAGACAGCTACAATGAGCAGTTCTTC
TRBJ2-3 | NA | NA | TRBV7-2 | CASRPDEGTDTQYF | TGTGCCAGCAGACCAGATGAGGGCACAGATACGCAGTATTTT
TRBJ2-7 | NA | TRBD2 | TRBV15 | CATSSQPGLAGEPSYEQYF | TGTGCCACCAGCAGTCAACCCGGACTAGCGGGGGAGCCTTCCTACGAGCAGTACTTC
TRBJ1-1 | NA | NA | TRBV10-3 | CAISSGSGNGAFF | TGTGCCATCAGCTCAGGGTCCGGGAATGGAGCTTTCTTT
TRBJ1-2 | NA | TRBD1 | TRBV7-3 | CASSSGQGHADYTF | TGTGCCAGCAGCAGCGGACAGGGGCACGCTGACTACACCTTC
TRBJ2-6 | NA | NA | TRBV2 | CASSESAGEAGSGANVLTF | TGTGCCAGCAGTGAATCGGCAGGGGAGGCCGGCTCTGGGGCCAACGTCCTGACTTTC
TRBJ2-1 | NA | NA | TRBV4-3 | CASSQDKSSYNEQFF | TGCGCCAGCAGCCAAGATAAGAGCTCCTACAATGAGCAGTTCTTC
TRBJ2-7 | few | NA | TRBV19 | CASSDRGSYEQYF | TGTGCCAGTTCAGATCGCGGCTCCTACGAGCAGTACTTC
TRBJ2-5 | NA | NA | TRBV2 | CASQDTSLGETQYF | TGTGCCAGTCAGGACACATCCCTCGGGGAGACCCAGTACTTC
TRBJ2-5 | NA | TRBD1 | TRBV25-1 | CASTLTGWETQYF | TGTGCCAGCACTCTGACAGGGTGGGAGACCCAGTACTTC
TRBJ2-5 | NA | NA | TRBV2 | CASSLNSRETQYF | TGTGCCAGCAGTCTAAACAGTAGAGAGACCCAGTACTTC
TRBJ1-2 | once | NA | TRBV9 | CASSVELGPANYGYTF | TGTGCCAGCAGCGTAGAGCTGGGTCCGGCTAACTATGGCTACACCTTC
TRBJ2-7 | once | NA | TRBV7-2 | CASSLPHEQYF | TGTGCCAGCAGCTTACCCCACGAGCAGTACTTC
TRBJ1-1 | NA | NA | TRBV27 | CASSLSAGVTEAFF | TGTGCCAGCAGTTTAAGTGCAGGGGTCACTGAAGCTTTCTTT
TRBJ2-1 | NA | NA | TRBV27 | CASRTFSYSGTLNNEQFF | TGTGCCAGCAGAACCTTTAGTTATTCCGGGACATTGAACAATGAGCAGTTCTTC
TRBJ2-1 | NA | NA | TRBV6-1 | CATNSYNEQFF | TGTGCCACGAACTCCTACAATGAGCAGTTCTTC
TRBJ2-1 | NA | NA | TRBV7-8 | CASSLASGAPSSYNEQFF | TGTGCCAGCAGCTTAGCCTCAGGGGCCCCGAGCTCCTACAATGAGCAGTTCTTC
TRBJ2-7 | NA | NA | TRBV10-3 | CAISQGLSSYEQYF | TGTGCCATCAGTCAGGGGCTATCCTCCTACGAGCAGTACTTC
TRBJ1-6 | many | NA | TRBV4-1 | CASSLQEVGSPLHF | TGCGCCAGCAGCTTACAGGAGGTTGGTTCACCCCTCCACTTT
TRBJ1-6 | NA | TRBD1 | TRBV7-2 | CASSLGQGTSPLHF | TGTGCCAGCAGCTTGGGACAGGGGACTTCACCCCTCCACTTT
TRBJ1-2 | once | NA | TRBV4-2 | CASSQDLIFQGSSSRGYTF | TGTGCCAGCAGCCAAGATTTGATTTTTCAGGGAAGCTCGTCGCGTGGCTACACCTTC
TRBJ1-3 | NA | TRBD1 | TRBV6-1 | CASIKGDSENTIYF | TGTGCCAGCATTAAAGGGGACAGCGAAAACACCATATATTTT
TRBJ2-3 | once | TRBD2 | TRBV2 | CASSGAVGGYKYF | TGTGCCAGCAGTGGTGCTGTCGGGGGGTATAAGTATTTT
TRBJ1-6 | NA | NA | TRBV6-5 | CASSYSSLSYNSPLHF | TGTGCCAGCAGTTACTCGAGCCTCTCCTATAATTCACCCCTCCACTTT
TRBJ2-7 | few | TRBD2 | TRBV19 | CATSDKAGGDEQYF | TGTGCCACTTCGGATAAGGCGGGAGGCGACGAGCAGTACTTC
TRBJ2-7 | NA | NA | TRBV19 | CASSIGGEVQYF | TGTGCCAGTAGTATCGGTGGGGAGGTGCAGTACTTC
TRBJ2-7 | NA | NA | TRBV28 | CASSFGAVYEQYF | TGTGCCAGCAGTTTTGGAGCGGTCTACGAGCAGTACTTC
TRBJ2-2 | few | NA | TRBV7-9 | CASSPHAETPGAGELFF | TGTGCCAGCAGCCCCCACGCCGAGACCCCCGGGGCCGGGGAGCTGTTTTTT
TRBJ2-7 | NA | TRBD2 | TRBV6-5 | CASSYRIAGTYEQYF | TGTGCCAGCAGTTACCGAATAGCGGGAACCTACGAGCAGTACTTC
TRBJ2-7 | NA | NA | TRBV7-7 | CASSQEPNSYEQYF | TGTGCTAGCAGCCAAGAGCCGAACTCCTACGAGCAGTACTTC
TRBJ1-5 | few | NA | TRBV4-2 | CASSQDQNSNQPQHF | TGTGCCAGCAGCCAAGATCAGAATAGCAATCAGCCCCAGCATTTT
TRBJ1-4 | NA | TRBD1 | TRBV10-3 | CAMQGEINEKLFF | TGTGCCATGCAGGGGGAAATTAACGAAAAACTGTTTTTT
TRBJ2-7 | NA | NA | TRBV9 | CASSVDISYEQYF | TGTGCCAGCAGCGTAGACATCTCCTACGAGCAGTACTTC
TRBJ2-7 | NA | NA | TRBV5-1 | CASSFDGNPYEQYF | TGCGCCAGCAGCTTTGACGGAAATCCCTACGAGCAGTACTTC
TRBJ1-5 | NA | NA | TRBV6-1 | CASSLLGNQPQHF | TGTGCCAGCAGTCTCCTCGGCAATCAGCCCCAGCATTTT
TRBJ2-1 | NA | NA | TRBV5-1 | CASSLDSGDYNEQFF | TGCGCCAGCAGCTTGGACTCCGGGGACTACAATGAGCAGTTCTTC
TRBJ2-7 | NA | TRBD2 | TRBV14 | CASSQKKAGEGSYEQYF | TGTGCCAGCAGCCAAAAGAAAGCGGGAGAGGGCTCCTACGAGCAGTACTTC
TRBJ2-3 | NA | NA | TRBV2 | CASSGQLDTDTQYF | TGTGCCAGCAGTGGACAGTTGGACACAGATACGCAGTATTTT
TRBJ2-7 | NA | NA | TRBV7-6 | CASSRVGELGEQYF | TGTGCCAGCAGCAGGGTCGGGGAGCTTGGCGAGCAGTACTTC
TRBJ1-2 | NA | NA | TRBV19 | CASSEGVGYGYTF | TGTGCCAGTAGTGAGGGGGTCGGCTATGGCTACACCTTC
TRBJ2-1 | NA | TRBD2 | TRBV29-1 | CSVELPGGPSSYNEQFF | TGCAGCGTTGAACTCCCGGGAGGACCGAGCTCCTACAATGAGCAGTTCTTC
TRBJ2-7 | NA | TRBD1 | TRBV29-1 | CSVEGTGNGEQYF | TGCAGCGTTGAAGGGACAGGGAACGGCGAGCAGTACTTC
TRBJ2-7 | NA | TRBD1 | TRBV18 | CASSRGQEQGEQYF | TGTGCCAGCTCACGAGGACAGGAGCAGGGAGAGCAGTACTTC
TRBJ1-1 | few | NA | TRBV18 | CASSPGRGATEAFF | TGTGCCAGCTCACCAGGGAGAGGTGCCACTGAAGCTTTCTTT
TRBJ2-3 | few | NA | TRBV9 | CASSAKVWADTQYF | TGTGCCAGCAGCGCCAAGGTGTGGGCAGATACGCAGTATTTT
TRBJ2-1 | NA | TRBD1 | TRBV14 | CASSRRQGSYNEQFF | TGTGCCAGCAGCCGACGACAGGGATCCTACAATGAGCAGTTCTTC
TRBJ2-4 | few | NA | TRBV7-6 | CASSPTVAKNIQYF | TGTGCCAGCAGTCCGACAGTAGCCAAAAACATTCAGTACTTC
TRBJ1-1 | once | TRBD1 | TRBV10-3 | CAISGTGYTEAFF | TGTGCCATCAGTGGGACAGGATACACTGAAGCTTTCTTT
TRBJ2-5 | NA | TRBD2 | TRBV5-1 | CASSLFLAGEETQYF | TGCGCCAGCAGCTTGTTTCTAGCGGGGGAAGAGACCCAGTACTTC